This T cell receptor (beta chain) was documented in a study of shared clonotypes between healthy human individuals. Data came from immunoSEQ multiplex PCR; TCRdb stores just in-frame clones and leaves some out. The data contain roughly 2.4 million clones, approximately 94% of them singletons. Germline loops: CDR1 SGHRS, CDR2 YFSETQ. This CDR3 contains 16 residues. The V gene lost 0 bases and the J gene lost 1 base, with 10 bases spanning the gap. The chain uses TRBV5-1 and TRBJ2-2; possibly TRBD2 for D (6 bases). This TCR derives from a man aged 18 to 30 in good health. Sequenced input: naive CD4+ T cells sorted from blood. The subset here: CD45RA+ positively selected. The CDR3 DNA sequence: TGCGCCAGCAGCTTGGTACTAGCAGAGAACACCGGGGAGCTGTTTTTT. Its protein product is CASSLVLAENTGELFF.